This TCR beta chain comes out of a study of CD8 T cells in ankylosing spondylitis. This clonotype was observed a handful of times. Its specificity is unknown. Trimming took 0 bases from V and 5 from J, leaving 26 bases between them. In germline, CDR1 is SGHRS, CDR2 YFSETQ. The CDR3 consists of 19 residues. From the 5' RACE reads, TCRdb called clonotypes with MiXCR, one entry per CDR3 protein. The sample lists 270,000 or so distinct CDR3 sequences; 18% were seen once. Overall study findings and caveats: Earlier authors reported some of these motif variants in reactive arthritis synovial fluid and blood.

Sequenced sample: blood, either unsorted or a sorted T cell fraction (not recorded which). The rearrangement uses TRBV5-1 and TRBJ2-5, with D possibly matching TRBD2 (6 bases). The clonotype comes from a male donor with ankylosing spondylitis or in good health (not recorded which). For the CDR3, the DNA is TGCGCCAGCAGCTTGGATCCCCAATCTGGGAGAGGCGGGATGGAGACCCAGTACTTC. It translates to CASSLDPQSGRGGMETQYF.